This TCR beta chain was observed in a study of blood T cell repertoires in COVID-19. Germline V gives CDR1 SGHDT, CDR2 YYEEEE. With 3 bases removed from V and 9 bases from J, the gap between germline ends came to 13 bases. This CDR3 region has 13 residues. Data came from immunoSEQ multiplex PCR; TCRdb stores just in-frame clones and leaves some out. The sample has some 130,000 clones, approximately 90% seen once. V is TRBV5-6 and J is TRBJ1-3; D uncertain. Sequenced input: peripheral blood. This receptor was obtained from a man aged 55 to 69 with active or convalescent COVID-19. The CDR3 region has the DNA TGTGCCAGCAGCTCCCGACAAGCGGGCACCATATATTTT. Encoded protein: CASSSRQAGTIYF.